These 22 T cell receptor beta chains were sequenced from one sample in a study of control samples from healthy donors and cancer patients. Method: immunoSEQ multiplex PCR; TCRdb's copy keeps in-frame clones and lacks some. The table includes over 150,000 clones, 90% detected once. Sequenced sample: blood. The receptors were sampled from a woman in her fifties or sixties in good health.

The V gene is TRBV19, the J gene TRBJ1-5; 7 bases line up with TRBD1. From germline, CDR1 is LNHDA and CDR2 SQIVND (reference sequence). V lost 9 bases and J lost 6; bases outside the gene matches: 14. The CDR3 extends over 15 amino acids. This CDR3 is CASAPTGLVSQPQHF. The CDR3 nucleotides are TGTGCCAGCGCCCCGACAGGGTTAGTCTCTCAGCCCCAGCATTTT.

This sequence joins TRBV6-2 or TRBV6-3 and TRBJ2-1, with D maybe TRBD2 (5 bases). Germline CDR1 and CDR2: MNHEY and SVGEGT. The CDR3 extends over 14 amino acids. With 3 bases removed from V and 5 bases from J, the gap between germline ends came to 11 bases. The CDR3 loop is CASSYIGLDNEQFF. CDR3 sequence (DNA): TGTGCCAGCAGTTATATAGGACTTGACAATGAGCAGTTCTTC.

CDR3 DNA: TGCAGCGTTGATGAGAAGTGGGCGCGGGGAAACACCATATATTTT. Its protein product is CSVDEKWARGNTIYF. The J gene is TRBJ1-3, the V gene TRBV29-1; D unclear. Germline values: CDR1 SQVTM, CDR2 ANQGSEA. The CDR3 totals 15 residues. V dropped 3 bases and J dropped 4 bases, with 16 bases sitting between them.

This chain links TRBV2 with TRBJ1-6; TRBD1 aligns across 7 bases. The CDR3 extends over 18 amino acids. Per the germline V gene, CDR1 is SNHLY and CDR2 is FYNNEI. V dropped 7 bases and J dropped 0; count of bases not matched to a gene: 12. This CDR3 reads CASTSNLGQDSYNSPLHF. In DNA form, the CDR3 reads TGTGCCAGCACCTCAAACCTCGGACAGGACTCCTATAATTCACCCCTCCACTTT.

The chain recombines TRBV30 with TRBJ1-2, with D unresolved. Trimming took off 0 bases at V and 2 bases at J, with 7 bases between the two ends. Germline CDR1 and CDR2: GTSNPN and SVGIG (reference sequence). This CDR3 comprises 13 residues. CDR3 DNA: TGTGCCTGGAGTGTACACGGCAACTATGGCTACACCTTC. As protein: CAWSVHGNYGYTF.

The chain combines TRBV14 with TRBJ2-7; TRBD1 matches 7 bases. This CDR3 contains 14 residues. The germline V gene has CDR1 SGHDN and CDR2 FVKESK. The junction had 4 bases not matched to a gene; V was cut back by 4 bases and J by 1 base. CDR3 protein: CASSLGTVSYEQYF. DNA of the CDR3: TGTGCCAGCAGCCTAGGGACAGTTTCCTACGAGCAGTACTTC.

V usage is TRBV4-1 and J usage is TRBJ2-5; D might be TRBD2 (5 bases). Germline V gene sequence: CDR1 MGHRA, CDR2 YSYEKL. The CDR3 contains 15 residues. With 0 bases removed from V and 5 bases from J, the gap between germline ends came to 13 bases. The CDR3 bases are TGCGCCAGCAGCCAAGATCCGACGGGGTTTGAGACCCAGTACTTC. Residues: CASSQDPTGFETQYF.

The V gene is TRBV2, the J gene TRBJ2-3; tentative D call: TRBD2 (5 bases). Germline CDR1 SNHLY, CDR2 FYNNEI. This CDR3 comprises 15 residues. V was shortened by 3 bases and J by 0 bases, with 10 bases between the two germline ends. The CDR3 protein is CASSDPSRSTDTQYF. The CDR3 DNA sequence: TGTGCCAGCAGTGACCCTAGCCGAAGCACAGATACGCAGTATTTT.

The rearrangement uses TRBV7-2 and TRBJ2-7, with 9 bases lining up with TRBD2. Germline V gene lookup returns CDR1 SGHTA and CDR2 FQGNSA. V dropped 0 bases and J dropped 0; count of bases not matched to a gene: 6. This CDR3 is 17 amino acids long. This chain's CDR3 is CASSLAGGTSHSYEQYF. The CDR3 region has the DNA TGTGCCAGCAGCTTAGCGGGAGGGACTAGCCACTCCTACGAGCAGTACTTC.

This sequence joins TRBV2 and TRBJ2-3, with 7 bases lining up with TRBD2. The V gene's germline CDR1 is SNHLY and CDR2 FYNNEI. The CDR3 consists of 17 residues. Trimming cost V 6 bases and J 2 bases; bases outside gene matches: 14. The CDR3, as DNA: TGTGCCAGCAGCGGACTACTCAGGGCGGGAGACACAGATACGCAGTATTTT. It specifies CASSGLLRAGDTDTQYF. Full variable domain (missing parts from reference TRBV2 and TRBJ2-3): EPEVTQTPSHQVTQMGQEVILRCVPISNHLYFYWYRQILGQKVEFLVSFYNNEISEKSEIFDDQFSVERPDGSNFTLKIRSTKLEDSAMYFCASSGLLRAGDTDTQYFGPGTRLTVL.

The chain is built from TRBV24-1 and TRBJ1-5; perhaps TRBD1 as D (6 bases). Per the germline V gene, CDR1 is KGHDR and CDR2 is SFDVKD. Trimming cost V 4 bases and J 11 bases, with 17 bases left between them. The CDR3 length is 14 residues. CDR3 loop: CATSESSRGPAQHF. DNA of the CDR3: TGTGCCACCAGTGAGTCTAGCAGGGGTCCGGCCCAGCATTTT.

The chain employs TRBV6-5 and TRBJ2-7; 10 positions match TRBD1. The J segment lost 3 bases and the V segment lost 1 base, leaving 6 bases of the junction unmatched. The CDR3 covers 16 residues. Germline lookup yields CDR1 MNHEY and CDR2 SVGAGI. The CDR3 loop is CASSYLEDRGGYEQYF. The DNA of the CDR3 is TGTGCCAGCAGTTACTTGGAGGACAGGGGGGGCTACGAGCAGTACTTC.

This clone was recorded once. Relative to the germline gene, one junction end is altered; a read error may explain this. The gene calls are TRBV7-2 and TRBJ2-1, with TRBD2 as a possible D gene (7 bases). The CDR3 spans 13 residues. Per the germline V gene, CDR1 is SGHTA and CDR2 is FQGNSA. Here the CDR3 reads CASSLATRGEGVF. CDR3 sequence (DNA): TGTGCCAGCAGCTTAGCGACAAGGGGGGAGGGGGTCTTC.

The chain couples TRBV15 to TRBJ1-4, with D maybe TRBD1 (6 bases). Trimming pared 0 bases from V and 10 bases from J, leaving 12 bases between. The CDR3 covers 14 residues. CDR1 and CDR2 (germline): LNHNV, YYDKDF (reference sequence). The CDR3 DNA sequence: TGTGCCACCAGCAGAGAGGGACAACCAGTAAAACTGTTTTTT. Translated, it gives CATSREGQPVKLFF.

This chain links TRBV20-1 with TRBJ2-2; D not resolved. The CDR3 is 11 amino acids. Trimming shortened V by 5 bases and J by 7 bases, and 8 bases separated the two germline ends. CDR1 and CDR2 from the germline V gene are DFQATT and SNEGSKA (reference sequence). The CDR3 nucleotides read TGCAGTGCTCTCTATGACGGGGAGCTGTTTTTT. Residues: CSALYDGELFF.

In DNA form, the CDR3 reads TGTGCCAGCAGTTCACTCGGGGGTGGACTGTTTTTT. Translation gives CASSSLGGGLFF. The chain employs TRBV12-3 or TRBV12-4 and TRBJ1-4, with a possible D match to TRBD1 (5 bases). V lost 4 bases to trimming and J lost 13 bases, with 13 bases between them. The CDR3 sequence is 12 residues long.

The chain links TRBV6-5 to TRBJ1-2; TRBD1 aligns across 10 bases. Trimming at V came to 6 bases and at J to 7 bases, leaving 8 bases not matched to a gene. The CDR3 covers 14 residues. Germline-derived CDR1 and CDR2 are MNHEY and SVGAGI. The CDR3: CASRAGTGVFGYTF. CDR3 bases: TGTGCCAGCAGGGCCGGGACAGGGGTTTTTGGCTACACCTTC.

The gene calls are TRBV4-1 and TRBJ2-3, with D unclear. V was pared by 0 bases and J by 6 bases, with 4 bases between. CDR1 and CDR2 (germline): MGHRA, YSYEKL. This CDR3 has 12 residues. For the CDR3, the DNA is TGCGCCAGCAGCCAAGAAGTGGATACGCAGTATTTT. Residues: CASSQEVDTQYF.

The gene calls are TRBV5-1 and TRBJ2-3; D might be TRBD2 (5 bases). Between the trimmed V and J ends, which lost 4 bases and 0 bases, there was a span of 18 bases. CDR1 SGHRS and CDR2 YFSETQ come from the germline V gene. The CDR3 runs 17 residues. The CDR3 DNA reads TGCGCCAGCAGCGTCCGGTGGGGAGCTAAAAGCACAGATACGCAGTATTTT. It translates to CASSVRWGAKSTDTQYF.

This chain links TRBV24-1 with TRBJ2-7; tentatively, D is TRBD2 (7 bases). This CDR3 is 17 amino acids long. Trimming cost V 1 base and J 3 bases, with 18 bases left between them. CDR1 KGHDR and CDR2 SFDVKD come from the germline V gene. The CDR3 is CATSDFWMGGLNYEQYF. The CDR3 bases are TGTGCCACCAGTGATTTCTGGATGGGGGGGCTTAACTACGAGCAGTACTTC.

This clone has only one observation. V usage is TRBV7-6 and J usage is TRBJ2-2; 8 bases are a match to TRBD1. The V and J ends lost 5 bases and 4 bases, in that order; junction bases with no gene match: 9. The CDR3 runs 16 residues. Per the germline V gene, CDR1 is SGHVS and CDR2 is FNYEAQ. In DNA form, the CDR3 reads TGTGCCAGCAGCACCGGGGACAGGTGGGGCACCGGGGAGCTGTTTTTT. Encoded protein: CASSTGDRWGTGELFF.

The J gene is TRBJ2-2, the V gene TRBV5-5; D perhaps matches TRBD2 (6 bases). The CDR3 is 15 residues long. V was cut by 3 bases and J by 0 bases, with 9 bases left in between. Germline V gene lookup returns CDR1 SGHKS and CDR2 YYEKEE (reference sequence). CDR3 sequence (DNA): TGTGCCAGCAGCTGGGGGACTTCGAACACCGGGGAGCTGTTTTTT. The encoded protein is CASSWGTSNTGELFF.